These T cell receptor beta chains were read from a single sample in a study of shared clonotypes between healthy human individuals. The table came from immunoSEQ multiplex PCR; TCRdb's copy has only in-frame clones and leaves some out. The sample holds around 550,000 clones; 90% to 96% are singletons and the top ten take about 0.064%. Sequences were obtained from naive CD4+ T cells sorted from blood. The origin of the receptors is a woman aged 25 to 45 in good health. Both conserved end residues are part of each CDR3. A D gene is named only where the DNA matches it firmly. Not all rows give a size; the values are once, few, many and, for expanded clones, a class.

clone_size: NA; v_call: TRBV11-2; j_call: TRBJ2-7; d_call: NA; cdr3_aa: CASSPPSGNEQYF; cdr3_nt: TGTGCCAGCAGCCCACCGTCGGGGAACGAGCAGTACTTC
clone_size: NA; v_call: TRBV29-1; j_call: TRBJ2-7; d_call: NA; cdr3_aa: CSARDVGHYEQYF; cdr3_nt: TGCAGCGCCCGTGACGTAGGTCACTACGAGCAGTACTTC
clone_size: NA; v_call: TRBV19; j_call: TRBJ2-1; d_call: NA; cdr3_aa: CASSIGRDFEQFF; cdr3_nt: TGTGCCAGTAGTATTGGGCGGGACTTTGAGCAGTTCTTC
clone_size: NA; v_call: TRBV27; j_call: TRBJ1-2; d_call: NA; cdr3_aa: CASSPQNRVMIGYTF; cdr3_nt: TGTGCCAGCAGTCCCCAAAACAGGGTCATGATTGGCTACACCTTC
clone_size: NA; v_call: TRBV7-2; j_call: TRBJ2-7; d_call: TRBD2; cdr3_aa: CASSTGGDPFFREQYF; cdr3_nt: TGTGCCAGCAGCACCGGGGGGGATCCTTTTTTTCGCGAGCAGTACTTC
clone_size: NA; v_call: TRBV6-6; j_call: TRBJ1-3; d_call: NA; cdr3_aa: CASSPDTRGNRNTIYF; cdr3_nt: TGTGCCAGCAGTCCCGACACCAGGGGAAATCGAAACACCATATATTTT
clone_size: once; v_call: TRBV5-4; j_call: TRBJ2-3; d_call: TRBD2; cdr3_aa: CASTLAGGYTDTQYF; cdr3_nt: TGTGCCAGCACCCTAGCGGGAGGGTACACAGATACGCAGTATTTT
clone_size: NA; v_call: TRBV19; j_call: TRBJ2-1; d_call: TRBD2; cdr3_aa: CASSMGTSRYNEQFF; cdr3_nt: TGTGCCAGTAGTATGGGGACTAGCCGATACAATGAGCAGTTCTTC
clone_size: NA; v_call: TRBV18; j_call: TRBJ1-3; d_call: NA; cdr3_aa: CASLASSGNTIYF; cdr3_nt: TGTGCCAGCTTGGCCTCTTCTGGAAACACCATATATTTT
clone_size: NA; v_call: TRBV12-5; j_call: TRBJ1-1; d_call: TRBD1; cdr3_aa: CASGGTGGLNTEAFF; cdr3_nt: TGTGCTAGTGGTGGGACAGGGGGCTTGAACACTGAAGCTTTCTTT
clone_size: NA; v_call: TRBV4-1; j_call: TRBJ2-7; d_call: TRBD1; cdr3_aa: CASSHLARDREGEQYF; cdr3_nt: TGCGCCAGCAGCCACTTAGCCCGGGACAGGGAAGGTGAGCAGTACTTC
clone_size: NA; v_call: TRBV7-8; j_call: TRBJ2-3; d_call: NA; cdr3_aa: CASSLNGDTQYF; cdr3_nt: TGTGCCAGCAGCCTAAACGGAGATACGCAGTATTTT
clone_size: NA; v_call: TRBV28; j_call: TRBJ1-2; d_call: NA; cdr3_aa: CASNRANYGYTF; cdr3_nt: TGTGCCAGCAATCGGGCTAACTATGGCTACACCTTC
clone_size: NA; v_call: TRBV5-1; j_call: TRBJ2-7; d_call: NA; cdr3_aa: CASSFGVEQYF; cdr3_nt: TGCGCCAGCAGCTTTGGAGTGGAGCAGTACTTC
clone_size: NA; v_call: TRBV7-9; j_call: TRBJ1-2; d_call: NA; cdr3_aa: CASSLGTLNYGYTF; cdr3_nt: TGTGCCAGCAGCTTAGGAACGCTGAACTATGGCTACACCTTC
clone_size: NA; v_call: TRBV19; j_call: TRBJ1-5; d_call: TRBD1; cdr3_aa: CASSKGTANQPQHF; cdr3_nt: TGTGCCAGTAGCAAAGGGACAGCTAATCAGCCCCAGCATTTT
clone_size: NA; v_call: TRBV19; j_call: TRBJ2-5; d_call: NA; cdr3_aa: CAVSRARQETQYF; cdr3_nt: TGTGCTGTGTCGCGAGCCCGACAAGAGACCCAGTACTTC
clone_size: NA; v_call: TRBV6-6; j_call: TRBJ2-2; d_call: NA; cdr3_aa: CASSRGLGNTGELFF; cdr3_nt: TGTGCCAGCAGCCGTGGACTGGGGAACACCGGGGAGCTGTTTTTT
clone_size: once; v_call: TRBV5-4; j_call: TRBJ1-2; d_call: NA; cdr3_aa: CASSLDQWGYTF; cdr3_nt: TGTGCCAGCAGCTTGGATCAGTGGGGCTACACCTTC
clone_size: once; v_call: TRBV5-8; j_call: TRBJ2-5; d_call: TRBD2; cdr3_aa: CASSRGAGNQVRETQYF; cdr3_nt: TGTGCCAGCAGCCGGGGAGCGGGGAATCAGGTCAGGGAGACCCAGTACTTC
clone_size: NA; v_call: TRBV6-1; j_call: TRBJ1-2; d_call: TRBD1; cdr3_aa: CASSEVGTGSYGYTF; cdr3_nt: TGTGCCAGCAGTGAAGTCGGGACAGGGTCTTATGGCTACACCTTC
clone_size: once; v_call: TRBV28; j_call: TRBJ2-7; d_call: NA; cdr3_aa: CASSIGGSYEQYF; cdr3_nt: TGTGCCAGCAGTATAGGTGGATCCTACGAGCAGTACTTC
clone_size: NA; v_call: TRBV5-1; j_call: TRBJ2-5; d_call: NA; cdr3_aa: CASSWHTETQYF; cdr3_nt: TGCGCCAGCAGCTGGCATACGGAGACCCAGTACTTC
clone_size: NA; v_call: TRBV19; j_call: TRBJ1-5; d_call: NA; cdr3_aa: CASSISNQPQHF; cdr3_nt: TGTGCCAGTAGTATCAGCAATCAGCCCCAGCATTTT
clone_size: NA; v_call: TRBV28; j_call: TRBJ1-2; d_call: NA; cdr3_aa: CAARGGDYGYTF; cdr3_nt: TGTGCCGCACGTGGGGGGGATTATGGCTACACCTTC
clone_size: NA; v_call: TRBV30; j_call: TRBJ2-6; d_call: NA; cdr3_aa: CAWSVELGSSGANVLTF; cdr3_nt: TGTGCCTGGAGTGTAGAGCTGGGTTCGTCTGGGGCCAACGTCCTGACTTTC
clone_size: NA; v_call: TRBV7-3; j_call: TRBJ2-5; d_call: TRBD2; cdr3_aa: CASVGGRAGETQYF; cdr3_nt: TGTGCCAGCGTAGGCGGGAGGGCCGGGGAGACCCAGTACTTC
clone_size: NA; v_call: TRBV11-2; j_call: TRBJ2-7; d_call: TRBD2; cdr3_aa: CASSLTSGRSSYEQYF; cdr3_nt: TGTGCCAGCAGCTTGACTAGCGGGAGGTCTTCCTACGAGCAGTACTTC
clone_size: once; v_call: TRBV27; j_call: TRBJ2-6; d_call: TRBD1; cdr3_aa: CASSLGTGLSGANVLTF; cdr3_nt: TGTGCCAGCAGTTTAGGGACAGGGCTTTCTGGGGCCAACGTCCTGACTTTC
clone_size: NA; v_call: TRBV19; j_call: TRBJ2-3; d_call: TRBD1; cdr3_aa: CASSLDRGDTQYF; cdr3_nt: TGTGCCAGTAGCCTCGACAGGGGAGATACGCAGTATTTT
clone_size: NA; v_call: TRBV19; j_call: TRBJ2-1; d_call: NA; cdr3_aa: CASSPPKDGTSEQFF; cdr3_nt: TGTGCCAGTAGTCCACCCAAAGACGGGACGAGTGAGCAGTTCTTC
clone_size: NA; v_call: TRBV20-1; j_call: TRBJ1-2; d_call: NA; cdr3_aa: CSATGPYGYTF; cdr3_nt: TGCAGTGCTACCGGTCCATATGGCTACACCTTC
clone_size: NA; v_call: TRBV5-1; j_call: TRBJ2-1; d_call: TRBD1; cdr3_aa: CASSYPGQGIHEQFF; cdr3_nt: TGCGCCAGCAGTTACCCGGGACAGGGGATCCATGAGCAGTTCTTC
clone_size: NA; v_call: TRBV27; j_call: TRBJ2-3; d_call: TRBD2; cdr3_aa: CASSLAGLSTDTQYF; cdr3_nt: TGTGCCAGCAGCTTAGCGGGATTGAGCACAGATACGCAGTATTTT
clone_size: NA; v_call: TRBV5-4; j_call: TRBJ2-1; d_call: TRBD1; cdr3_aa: CASSPGQGAIKDEQFF; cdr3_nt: TGTGCCAGCAGCCCCGGACAGGGGGCGATAAAAGATGAGCAGTTCTTC
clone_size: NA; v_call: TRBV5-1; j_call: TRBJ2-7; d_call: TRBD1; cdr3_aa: CASSSATGGTYEQYF; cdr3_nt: TGCGCCAGCAGCTCCGCGACAGGGGGAACCTACGAGCAGTACTTC
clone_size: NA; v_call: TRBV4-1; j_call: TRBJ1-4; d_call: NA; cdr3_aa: CASSQETVSLNEKLFF; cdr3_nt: TGCGCCAGCAGCCAAGAAACCGTCTCCTTAAATGAAAAACTGTTTTTT
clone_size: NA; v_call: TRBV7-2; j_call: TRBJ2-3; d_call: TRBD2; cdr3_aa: CASSHPAGLAGPDTQYF; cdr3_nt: TGTGCCAGCAGCCATCCAGCGGGACTAGCAGGCCCAGATACGCAGTATTTT
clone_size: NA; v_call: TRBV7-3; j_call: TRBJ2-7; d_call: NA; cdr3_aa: CASSLTGDGFYEQYF; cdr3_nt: TGTGCCAGCAGCTTAACGGGGGACGGATTCTACGAGCAGTACTTC
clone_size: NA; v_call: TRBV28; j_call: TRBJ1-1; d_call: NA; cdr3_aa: CASSLTQLNTEAFF; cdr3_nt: TGTGCCAGCAGTTTGACTCAGCTGAACACTGAAGCTTTCTTT
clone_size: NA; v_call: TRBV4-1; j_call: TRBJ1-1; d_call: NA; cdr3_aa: CASSQYRRGRTEAFF; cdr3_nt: TGCGCCAGCAGCCAGTACCGCAGGGGCCGCACTGAAGCTTTCTTT
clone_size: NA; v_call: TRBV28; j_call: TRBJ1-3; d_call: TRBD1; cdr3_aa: CASSPLRQGAGNTIYF; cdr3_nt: TGTGCCAGCAGTCCACTCCGCCAGGGGGCTGGAAACACCATATATTTT
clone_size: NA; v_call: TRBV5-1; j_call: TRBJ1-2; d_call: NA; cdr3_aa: CASSLAGENGYTF; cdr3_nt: TGCGCCAGCAGCTTGGCTGGGGAGAATGGCTACACCTTC
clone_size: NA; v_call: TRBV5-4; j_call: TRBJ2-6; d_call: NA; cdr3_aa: CASSWDAIPSGANVLTF; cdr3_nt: TGTGCCAGCAGCTGGGACGCAATCCCCTCTGGGGCCAACGTCCTGACTTTC
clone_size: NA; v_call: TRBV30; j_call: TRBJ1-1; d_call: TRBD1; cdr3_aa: CAWKGQSMNTEAFF; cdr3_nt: TGTGCCTGGAAGGGACAGTCGATGAACACTGAAGCTTTCTTT
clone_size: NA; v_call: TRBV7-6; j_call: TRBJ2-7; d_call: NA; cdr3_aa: CASSLSTGLKPYEQYF; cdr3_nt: TGTGCCAGCAGCCTATCCACGGGACTTAAACCCTACGAGCAGTACTTC
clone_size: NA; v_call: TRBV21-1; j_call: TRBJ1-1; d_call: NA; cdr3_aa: CASSKKKGMNTEAFF; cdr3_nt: TGTGCCAGCAGCAAAAAGAAGGGCATGAACACTGAAGCTTTCTTT
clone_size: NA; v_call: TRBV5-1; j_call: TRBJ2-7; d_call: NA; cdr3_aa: CASSQVTTGLSSYEQYF; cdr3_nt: TGCGCCAGCAGCCAAGTGACCACAGGGTTAAGCTCCTACGAGCAGTACTTC
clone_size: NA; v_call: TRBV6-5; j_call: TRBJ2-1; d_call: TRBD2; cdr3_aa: CASRRLAGVGNEQFF; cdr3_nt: TGTGCCAGCAGGAGACTAGCGGGAGTAGGCAATGAGCAGTTCTTC
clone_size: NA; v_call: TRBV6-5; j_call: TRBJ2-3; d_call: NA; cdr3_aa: CASSYQVADTQYF; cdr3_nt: TGTGCCAGCAGTTACCAGGTAGCAGATACGCAGTATTTT
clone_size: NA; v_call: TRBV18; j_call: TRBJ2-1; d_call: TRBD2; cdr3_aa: CASSLLAGVTNPHEQFF; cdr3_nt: TGTGCCAGCTCACTACTAGCGGGAGTCACAAATCCCCATGAGCAGTTCTTC
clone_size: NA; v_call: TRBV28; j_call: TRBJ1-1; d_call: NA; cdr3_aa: CASSQASVNTEAFF; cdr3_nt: TGTGCCAGCAGTCAGGCGTCCGTGAACACTGAAGCTTTCTTT
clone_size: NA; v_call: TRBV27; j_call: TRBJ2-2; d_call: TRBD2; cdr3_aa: CASSLTSGRLWNTGELFF; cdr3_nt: TGTGCCAGCAGTTTAACTAGCGGGAGACTGTGGAACACCGGGGAGCTGTTTTTT
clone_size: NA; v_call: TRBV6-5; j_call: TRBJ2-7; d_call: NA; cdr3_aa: CASTSRRATYEQYF; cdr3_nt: TGTGCCAGCACTTCTAGGCGGGCAACCTACGAGCAGTACTTC
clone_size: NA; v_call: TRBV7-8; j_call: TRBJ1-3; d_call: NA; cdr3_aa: CASSLDRAGNTIYF; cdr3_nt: TGTGCCAGCAGCTTAGACAGGGCTGGAAACACCATATATTTT
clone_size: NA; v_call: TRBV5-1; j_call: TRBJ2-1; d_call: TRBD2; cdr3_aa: CASRRPLAGAGNEQFF; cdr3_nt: TGCGCCAGCAGGCGCCCTCTAGCGGGAGCTGGGAATGAGCAGTTCTTC
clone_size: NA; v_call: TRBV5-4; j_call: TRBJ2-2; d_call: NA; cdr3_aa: CASSLGGVNTGELFF; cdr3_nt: TGTGCCAGCAGCTTGGGCGGGGTGAACACCGGGGAGCTGTTTTTT
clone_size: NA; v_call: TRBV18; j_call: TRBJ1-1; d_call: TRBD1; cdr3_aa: CASSLGTGGNTEAFF; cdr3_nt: TGTGCCAGCTCACTTGGGACAGGAGGAAACACTGAAGCTTTCTTT
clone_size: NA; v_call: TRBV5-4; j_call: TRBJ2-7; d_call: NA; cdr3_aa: CASSLGPSESYEQYF; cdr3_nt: TGTGCCAGCAGCTTAGGGCCTAGCGAGTCCTACGAGCAGTACTTC
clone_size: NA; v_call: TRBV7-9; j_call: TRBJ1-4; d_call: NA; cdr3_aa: CASSAVVGEKLFF; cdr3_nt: TGTGCCAGCAGCGCCGTGGTAGGGGAAAAACTGTTTTTT